A selection of T cell receptor beta chains follows, all from one sample in a study of beta chain features in type 1 diabetes. Measured with immunoSEQ multiplex PCR; TCRdb has only the in-frame clones, and not every one. The table shows 300,000 to 400,000 clones, with under 8.5% occurring only once. The specimen was central memory CD4+ T cells from blood. The receptor source for this set is a woman aged 18 to 35 in good health. Both conserved end residues are part of each CDR3. The order of the fields is J gene, clone size, D gene, V gene, CDR3 DNA, CDR3 protein. A D gene is named only where the DNA matches it firmly. Not all rows give a size; the values are once, few, many and, for expanded clones, a class.

j_gene: TRBJ2-7
abundance: few
d_gene: NA
v_gene: TRBV9
CDR3nt: TGTGCCAGCAGCGTAGGGGGGGCTCAGGGTGCCGGCGAGCAGTACTTC
CDR3aa: CASSVGGAQGAGEQYF

j_gene: TRBJ2-7
abundance: NA
d_gene: NA
v_gene: TRBV28
CDR3nt: TGTGCCAGCGGAGTGGGGGACTACGAGCAGTACTTC
CDR3aa: CASGVGDYEQYF

j_gene: TRBJ2-3
abundance: once
d_gene: TRBD1
v_gene: TRBV11-2
CDR3nt: TGTGCCAGCAGCATAGACAGGGGGCGTAGAGATACGCAGTATTTT
CDR3aa: CASSIDRGRRDTQYF

j_gene: TRBJ2-6
abundance: NA
d_gene: TRBD1
v_gene: TRBV6-1
CDR3nt: TGTGCCAGCAGTCGGACAGGGTATGGTGCCAACGTCCTGACTTTC
CDR3aa: CASSRTGYGANVLTF

j_gene: TRBJ2-2
abundance: NA
d_gene: NA
v_gene: TRBV10-3
CDR3nt: TGTGCCATCAGTGAGTCATCGGGGATAGTCACCGGGGAGCTGTTTTTT
CDR3aa: CAISESSGIVTGELFF

j_gene: TRBJ2-2
abundance: NA
d_gene: TRBD1
v_gene: TRBV14
CDR3nt: TGTGCCAGCAGCCAATTCCCCATCCGACAGGGGGCAGGCGGGGAGCTGTTTTTT
CDR3aa: CASSQFPIRQGAGGELFF

j_gene: TRBJ2-2
abundance: NA
d_gene: NA
v_gene: TRBV10-3
CDR3nt: TGTGCCATCAGACCGAACACCGGGGAGCTGTTTTTT
CDR3aa: CAIRPNTGELFF

j_gene: TRBJ2-2
abundance: NA
d_gene: NA
v_gene: TRBV5-1
CDR3nt: TGCGCCAGCAGCTTGGGCCAAGAGGGGCTCGGGGAGCTGTTTTTT
CDR3aa: CASSLGQEGLGELFF

j_gene: TRBJ2-7
abundance: NA
d_gene: NA
v_gene: TRBV29-1
CDR3nt: TGCAGCGTTGCGCAAAACTACGAGCAGTACTTC
CDR3aa: CSVAQNYEQYF

j_gene: TRBJ2-7
abundance: NA
d_gene: TRBD1
v_gene: TRBV29-1
CDR3nt: TGCAGCGTTGACCCGGGACAGGGGAACGGGGAGCAGTACTTC
CDR3aa: CSVDPGQGNGEQYF

j_gene: TRBJ2-1
abundance: few
d_gene: NA
v_gene: TRBV28
CDR3nt: TGTGCCAGCAGGTCTGGTGGCGGGACCTACAATGAGCAGTTCTTC
CDR3aa: CASRSGGGTYNEQFF

j_gene: TRBJ2-3
abundance: few
d_gene: NA
v_gene: TRBV6-5
CDR3nt: TGTGCCAGCAGTTCTTCCCGGTACACAGATACGCAGTATTTT
CDR3aa: CASSSSRYTDTQYF

j_gene: TRBJ2-1
abundance: NA
d_gene: NA
v_gene: TRBV7-3
CDR3nt: TGTGCCAGCAGCCCTATTCCTTCCTCCTACAATGAGCAGTTCTTC
CDR3aa: CASSPIPSSYNEQFF

j_gene: TRBJ2-1
abundance: few
d_gene: NA
v_gene: TRBV2
CDR3nt: TGTGCCAGCAAGGGGGCGACTAGCGTCAATGAGCAGTTCTTC
CDR3aa: CASKGATSVNEQFF

j_gene: TRBJ2-2
abundance: many
d_gene: TRBD2
v_gene: TRBV5-5
CDR3nt: TGTGCCAGCAGCTTGGGCTCGACTAGCGGGAGCATCGGGCTGTTTTTT
CDR3aa: CASSLGSTSGSIGLFF

j_gene: TRBJ2-7
abundance: few
d_gene: NA
v_gene: TRBV5-1
CDR3nt: TGCGCCAGCAGCTCGGGGGCCTACGAGCAGTACTTC
CDR3aa: CASSSGAYEQYF

j_gene: TRBJ1-5
abundance: few
d_gene: TRBD1
v_gene: TRBV4-2
CDR3nt: TGTGCCAGCAGCCAATTCGGGACAGGGGATCAGCCCCAGCATTTT
CDR3aa: CASSQFGTGDQPQHF

j_gene: TRBJ2-7
abundance: NA
d_gene: TRBD2
v_gene: TRBV7-8
CDR3nt: TGTGCCAGCAGCCAAACTAGCGGGAGCCACGAGCAGTACTTC
CDR3aa: CASSQTSGSHEQYF

j_gene: TRBJ1-5
abundance: few
d_gene: NA
v_gene: TRBV6-6
CDR3nt: TGTGCCAGCAGACAGAATGATCAGCCCCAGCATTTT
CDR3aa: CASRQNDQPQHF

j_gene: TRBJ1-2
abundance: NA
d_gene: NA
v_gene: TRBV6-5
CDR3nt: TGTGCCAGCAGCCTCGATCCAAACTATGGCTACACCTTC
CDR3aa: CASSLDPNYGYTF

j_gene: TRBJ1-3
abundance: NA
d_gene: NA
v_gene: TRBV7-2
CDR3nt: TGTGCCAGCAGAGGGGTGCTAGGTGGAAACACCATATATTTT
CDR3aa: CASRGVLGGNTIYF

j_gene: TRBJ1-1
abundance: NA
d_gene: NA
v_gene: TRBV6-6
CDR3nt: TGTGCCAGCAGTTACGCCGGGGGGCGGGAAGCTTTCTTT
CDR3aa: CASSYAGGREAFF

j_gene: TRBJ2-7
abundance: few
d_gene: NA
v_gene: TRBV6-1
CDR3nt: TGTGCCAGCAGTAGCCCATTATCTGGGCAGTACTTC
CDR3aa: CASSSPLSGQYF

j_gene: TRBJ2-5
abundance: NA
d_gene: NA
v_gene: TRBV7-2
CDR3nt: TGTGCCAGCAGCTTAAGAGGGTCTGTCCAGACCCAGTACTTC
CDR3aa: CASSLRGSVQTQYF